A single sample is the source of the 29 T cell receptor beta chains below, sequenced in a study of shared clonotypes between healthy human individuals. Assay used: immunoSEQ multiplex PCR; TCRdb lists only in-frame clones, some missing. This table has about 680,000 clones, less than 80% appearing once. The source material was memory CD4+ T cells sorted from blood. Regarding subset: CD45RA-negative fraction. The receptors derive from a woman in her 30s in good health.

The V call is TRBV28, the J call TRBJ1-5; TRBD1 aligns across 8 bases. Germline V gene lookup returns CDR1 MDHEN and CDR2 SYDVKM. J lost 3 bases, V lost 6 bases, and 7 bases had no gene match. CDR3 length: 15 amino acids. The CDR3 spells CASRRSGGANQPQHF. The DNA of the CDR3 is TGTGCCAGCAGGAGATCAGGGGGCGCCAATCAGCCCCAGCATTTT.

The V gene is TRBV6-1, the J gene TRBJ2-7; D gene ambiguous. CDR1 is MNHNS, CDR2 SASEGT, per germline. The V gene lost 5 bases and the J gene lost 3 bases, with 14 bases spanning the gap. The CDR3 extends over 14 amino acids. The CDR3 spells CASSSRGESYEQYF. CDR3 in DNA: TGTGCCAGCAGTTCCCGAGGCGAAAGCTACGAGCAGTACTTC.

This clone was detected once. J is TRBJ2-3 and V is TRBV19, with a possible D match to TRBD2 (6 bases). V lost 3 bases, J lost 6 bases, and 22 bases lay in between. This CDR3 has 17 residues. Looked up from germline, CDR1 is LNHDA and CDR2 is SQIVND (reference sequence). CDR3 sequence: CASSIPSTSPRGDTQYF. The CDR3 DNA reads TGTGCCAGTAGTATCCCGTCGACTAGTCCCCGGGGGGATACGCAGTATTTT.

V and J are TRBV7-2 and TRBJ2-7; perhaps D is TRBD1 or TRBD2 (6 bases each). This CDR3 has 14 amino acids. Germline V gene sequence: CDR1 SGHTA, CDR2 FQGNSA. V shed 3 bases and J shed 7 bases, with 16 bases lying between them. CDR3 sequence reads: CASSFLPGGGEQYF. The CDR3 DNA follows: TGTGCCAGCAGCTTTCTGCCCGGAGGGGGGGAGCAGTACTTC. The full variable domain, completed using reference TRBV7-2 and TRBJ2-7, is GAGVSQSPSNKVTEKGKDVELRCDPISGHTALYWYRQSLGQGLEFLIYFQGNSAPDKSGLPSDRFSAERTGGSVSTLTIQRTQQEDSAVYLCASSFLPGGGEQYFGPGTRLTVT.

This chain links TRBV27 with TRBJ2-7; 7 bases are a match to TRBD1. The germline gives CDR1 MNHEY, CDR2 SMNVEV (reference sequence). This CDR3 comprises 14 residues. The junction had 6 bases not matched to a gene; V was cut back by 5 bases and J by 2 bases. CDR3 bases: TGTGCCAGCAGTAATACAGGGGCCCCCTACGAGCAGTACTTC. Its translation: CASSNTGAPYEQYF.

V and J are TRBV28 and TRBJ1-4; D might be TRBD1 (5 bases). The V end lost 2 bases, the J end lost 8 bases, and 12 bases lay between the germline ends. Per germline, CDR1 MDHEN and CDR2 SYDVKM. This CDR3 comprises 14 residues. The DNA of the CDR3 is TGTGCCAGCAGTTTAACAGGTGGGGGGGAAAAACTGTTTTTT. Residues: CASSLTGGGEKLFF.

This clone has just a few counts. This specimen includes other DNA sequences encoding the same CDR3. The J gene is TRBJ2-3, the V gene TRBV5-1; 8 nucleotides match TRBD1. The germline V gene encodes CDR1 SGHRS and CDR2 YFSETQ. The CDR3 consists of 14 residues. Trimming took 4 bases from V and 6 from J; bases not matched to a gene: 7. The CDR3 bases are TGCGCCAGCAGCCTCGGGACAGGTGGGGATACGCAGTATTTT. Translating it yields CASSLGTGGDTQYF.

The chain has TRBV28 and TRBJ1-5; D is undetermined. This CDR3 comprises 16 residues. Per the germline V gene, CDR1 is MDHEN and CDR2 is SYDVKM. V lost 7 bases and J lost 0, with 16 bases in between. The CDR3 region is CASTPLVGNSNQPQHF. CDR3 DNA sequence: TGTGCCAGCACCCCCTTGGTAGGGAATAGCAATCAGCCCCAGCATTTT.

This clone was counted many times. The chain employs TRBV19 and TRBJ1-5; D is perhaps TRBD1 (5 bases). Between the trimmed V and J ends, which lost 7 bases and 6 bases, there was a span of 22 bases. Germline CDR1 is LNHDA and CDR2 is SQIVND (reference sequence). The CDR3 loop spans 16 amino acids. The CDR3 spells CASIWGEEASGQPQHF. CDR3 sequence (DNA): TGTGCCAGTATCTGGGGGGAGGAGGCTTCCGGTCAGCCCCAGCATTTT.

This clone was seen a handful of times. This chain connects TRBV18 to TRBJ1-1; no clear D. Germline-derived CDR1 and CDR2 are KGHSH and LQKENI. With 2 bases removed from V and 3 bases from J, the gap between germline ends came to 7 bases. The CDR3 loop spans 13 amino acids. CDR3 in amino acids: CASSPATDTEAFF. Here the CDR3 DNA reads TGTGCCAGCTCACCAGCGACGGACACTGAAGCTTTCTTT. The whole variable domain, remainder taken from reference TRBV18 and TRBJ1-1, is NAGVMQNPRHLVRRRGQEARLRCSPMKGHSHVYWYRQLPEEGLKFMVYLQKENIIDESGMPKERFSAEFPKEGPSILRIQQVVRGDSAAYFCASSPATDTEAFFGQGTRLTVV.

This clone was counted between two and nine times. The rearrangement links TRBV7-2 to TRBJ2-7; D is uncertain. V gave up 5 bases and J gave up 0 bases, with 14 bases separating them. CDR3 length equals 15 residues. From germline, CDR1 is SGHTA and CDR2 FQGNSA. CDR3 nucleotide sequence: TGTGCCAGCAGCCTCCGTCTCGTAGGCTCCTACGAGCAGTACTTC. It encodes CASSLRLVGSYEQYF.

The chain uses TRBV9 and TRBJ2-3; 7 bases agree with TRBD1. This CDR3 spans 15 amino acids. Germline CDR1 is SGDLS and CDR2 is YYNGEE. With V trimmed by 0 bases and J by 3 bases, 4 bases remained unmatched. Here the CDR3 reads CASSVARQGTDTQYF. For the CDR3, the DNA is TGTGCCAGCAGCGTAGCCCGACAGGGAACAGATACGCAGTATTTT. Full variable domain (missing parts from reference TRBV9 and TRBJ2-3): DSGVTQTPKHLITATGQRVTLRCSPRSGDLSVYWYQQSLDQGLQFLIQYYNGEERAKGNILERFSAQQFPDLHSELNLSSLELGDSALYFCASSVARQGTDTQYFGPGTRLTVL.

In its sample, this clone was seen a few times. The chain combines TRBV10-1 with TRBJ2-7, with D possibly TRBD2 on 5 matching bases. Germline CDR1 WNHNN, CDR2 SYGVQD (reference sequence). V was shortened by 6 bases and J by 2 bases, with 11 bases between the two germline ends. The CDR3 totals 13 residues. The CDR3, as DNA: TGCGCCAGCAGCAGTGGACTCCCCTACGAGCAGTACTTC. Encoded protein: CASSSGLPYEQYF.

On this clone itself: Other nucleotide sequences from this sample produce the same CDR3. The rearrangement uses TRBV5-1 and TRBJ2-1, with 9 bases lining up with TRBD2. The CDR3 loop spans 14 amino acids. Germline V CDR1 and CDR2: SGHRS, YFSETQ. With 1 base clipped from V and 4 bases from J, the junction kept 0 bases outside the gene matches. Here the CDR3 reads CASSLTSGYNEQFF. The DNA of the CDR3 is TGCGCCAGCAGCTTGACTAGCGGGTACAATGAGCAGTTCTTC.

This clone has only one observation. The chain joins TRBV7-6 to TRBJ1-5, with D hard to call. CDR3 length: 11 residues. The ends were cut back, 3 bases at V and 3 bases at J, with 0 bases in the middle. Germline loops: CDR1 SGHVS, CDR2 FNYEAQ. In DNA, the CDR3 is TGTGCCAGCAGCTTCAATCAGCCCCAGCATTTT. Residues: CASSFNQPQHF.

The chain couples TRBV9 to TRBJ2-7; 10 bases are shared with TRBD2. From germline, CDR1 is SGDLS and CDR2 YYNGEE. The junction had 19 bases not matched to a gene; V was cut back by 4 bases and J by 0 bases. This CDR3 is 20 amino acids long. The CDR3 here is CASSHSGAREPSGSSYEQYF. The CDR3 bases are TGTGCCAGCAGCCACAGTGGAGCCCGGGAGCCTAGCGGGAGCTCCTACGAGCAGTACTTC.

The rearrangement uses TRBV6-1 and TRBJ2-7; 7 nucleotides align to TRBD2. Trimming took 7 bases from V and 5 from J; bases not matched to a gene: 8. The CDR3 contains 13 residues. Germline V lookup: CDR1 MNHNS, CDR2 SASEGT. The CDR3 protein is CASNWAGVNEQYF. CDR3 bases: TGTGCCAGCAACTGGGCGGGAGTCAACGAGCAGTACTTC.

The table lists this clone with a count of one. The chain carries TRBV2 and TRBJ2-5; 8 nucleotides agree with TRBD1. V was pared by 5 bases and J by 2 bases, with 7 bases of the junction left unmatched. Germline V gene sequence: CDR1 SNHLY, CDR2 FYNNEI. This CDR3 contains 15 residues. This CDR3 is CASSPFGTGQETQYF. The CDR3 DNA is TGTGCCAGCAGTCCGTTTGGGACAGGTCAAGAGACCCAGTACTTC.

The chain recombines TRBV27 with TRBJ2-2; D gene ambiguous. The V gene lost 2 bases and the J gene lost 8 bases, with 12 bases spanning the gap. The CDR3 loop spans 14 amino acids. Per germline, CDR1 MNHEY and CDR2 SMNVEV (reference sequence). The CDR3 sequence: CASSLRGVWGELFF. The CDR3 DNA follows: TGTGCCAGCAGTTTAAGAGGTGTTTGGGGGGAGCTGTTTTTT.

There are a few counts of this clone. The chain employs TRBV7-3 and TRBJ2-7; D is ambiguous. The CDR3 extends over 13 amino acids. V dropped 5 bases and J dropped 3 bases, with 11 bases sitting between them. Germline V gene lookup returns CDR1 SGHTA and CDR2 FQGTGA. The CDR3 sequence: CASSKRRGYEQYF. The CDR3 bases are TGTGCCAGCAGCAAAAGACGCGGCTACGAGCAGTACTTC.

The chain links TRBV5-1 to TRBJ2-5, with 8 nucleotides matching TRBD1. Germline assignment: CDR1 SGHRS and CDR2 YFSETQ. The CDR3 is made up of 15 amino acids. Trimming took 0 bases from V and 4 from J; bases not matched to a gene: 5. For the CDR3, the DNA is TGCGCCAGCAGCTTGGCTACAGGGGGACCAGAGACCCAGTACTTC. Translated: CASSLATGGPETQYF. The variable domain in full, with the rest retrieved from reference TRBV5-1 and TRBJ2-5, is KAGVTQTPRYLIKTRGQQVTLSCSPISGHRSVSWYQQTPGQGLQFLFEYFSETQRNKGNFPGRFSGRQFSNSRSEMNVSTLELGDSALYLCASSLATGGPETQYFGPGTRLLVL.

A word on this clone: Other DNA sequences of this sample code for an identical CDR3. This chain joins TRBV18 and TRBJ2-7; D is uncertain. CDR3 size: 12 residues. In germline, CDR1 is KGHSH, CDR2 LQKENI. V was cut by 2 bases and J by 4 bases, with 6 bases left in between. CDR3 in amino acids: CASSPLGYEQYF. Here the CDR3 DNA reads TGTGCCAGCTCACCATTGGGATACGAGCAGTACTTC.

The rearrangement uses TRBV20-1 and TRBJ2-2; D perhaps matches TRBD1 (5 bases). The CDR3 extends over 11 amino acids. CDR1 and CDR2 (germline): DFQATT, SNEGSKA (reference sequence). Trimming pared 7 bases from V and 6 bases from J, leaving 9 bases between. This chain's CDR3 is CSVPGSGELFF. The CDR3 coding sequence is TGCAGTGTACCAGGGTCCGGGGAGCTGTTTTTT.

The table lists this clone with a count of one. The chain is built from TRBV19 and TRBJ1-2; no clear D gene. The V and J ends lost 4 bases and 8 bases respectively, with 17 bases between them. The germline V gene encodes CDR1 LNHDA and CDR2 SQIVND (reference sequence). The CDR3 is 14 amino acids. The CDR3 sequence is CASSTPQRVGGYTF. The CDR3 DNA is TGTGCCAGTAGTACCCCACAACGGGTTGGGGGCTACACCTTC.

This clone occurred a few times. In DNA, the CDR3 is TGTGCCAGCAGCCAGTCGACCAGGGTACGCGGAGAGCAGTACTTC. It translates to CASSQSTRVRGEQYF. The chain carries TRBV16 and TRBJ2-7; a weak D match, TRBD1 (5 bases). There are 15 residues in the CDR3. V was cut by 3 bases and J by 7 bases, with 19 bases left in between. The germline CDR1 and CDR2 sequences are KGHSY and FQNENV.

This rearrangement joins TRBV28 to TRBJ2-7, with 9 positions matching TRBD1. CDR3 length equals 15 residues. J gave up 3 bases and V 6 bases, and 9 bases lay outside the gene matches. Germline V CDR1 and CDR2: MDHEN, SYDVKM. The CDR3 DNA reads TGTGCCAGCAGCTGGGGACAGGGCAGTTACTACGAGCAGTACTTC. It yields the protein CASSWGQGSYYEQYF.

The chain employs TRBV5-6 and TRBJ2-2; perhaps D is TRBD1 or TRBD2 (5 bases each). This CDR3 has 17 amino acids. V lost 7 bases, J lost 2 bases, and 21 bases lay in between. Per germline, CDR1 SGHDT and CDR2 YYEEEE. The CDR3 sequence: CASQLEGPHPNTGELFF. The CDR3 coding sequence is TGTGCCAGCCAGCTTGAGGGACCCCATCCCAACACCGGGGAGCTGTTTTTT.

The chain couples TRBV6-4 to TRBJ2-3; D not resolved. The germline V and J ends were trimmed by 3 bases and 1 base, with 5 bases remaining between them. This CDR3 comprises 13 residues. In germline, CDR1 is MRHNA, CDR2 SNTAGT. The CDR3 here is CASSESRTDTQYF. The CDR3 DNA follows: TGTGCCAGCAGTGAATCTCGCACAGATACGCAGTATTTT.

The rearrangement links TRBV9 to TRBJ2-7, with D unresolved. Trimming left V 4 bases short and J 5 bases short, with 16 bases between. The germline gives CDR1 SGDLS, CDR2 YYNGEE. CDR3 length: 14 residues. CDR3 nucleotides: TGTGCCAGCAGCCCCACGACAAAACCCCACGAGCAGTACTTC. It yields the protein CASSPTTKPHEQYF.